This T cell receptor (beta chain) was captured in a study of identical twins. TCRdb ran MiXCR on the 5' RACE reads and lists one entry per CDR3 protein. This sample carries roughly 1.6 million distinct CDR3 sequences, around a third of them seen once, and the ten largest clones take about 0.3%. This CDR3 is 14 amino acids long. The V gene's germline CDR1 is DFQATT and CDR2 SNEGSKA (reference sequence). V was clipped by 3 bases and J by 4 bases; unmatched bases: 3. The TCR sequence derives from a newborn girl in good health. V usage is TRBV20-1 and J usage is TRBJ1-4; 9 bases line up with TRBD1. Sequenced sample: cord blood. The CDR3 reads CSASRTGVNEKLFF. The CDR3 DNA follows: TGCAGTGCTAGCCGGACAGGGGTTAATGAAAAACTGTTTTTT.